Listed here are 32 T cell receptor beta chains from one sample, sequenced in a study of beta chain features in type 1 diabetes. Of the isolated RNA, all was reverse transcribed, and so the sequenced material was expressed TCRB transcripts. Sequenced by immunoSEQ multiplex PCR; TCRdb stores in-frame clones only, minus some. Of hundreds of thousands of clones in the sample, 12% to 15% were seen once. Specimen: naive CD4+ T cells from blood. The receptor set was obtained from a woman in her thirties or forties in good health.

The chain has TRBV19 and TRBJ2-5; TRBD2 matches at 13 bases. Germline assignment: CDR1 LNHDA and CDR2 SQIVND (reference sequence). V was clipped by 6 bases and J by 7 bases; unmatched bases: 11. This CDR3 is built from 16 residues. The CDR3 DNA reads as TGTGCCAGTAGCACAACCGGGACTAGCGGGGCGGGGACCCAGTACTTC. Translated: CASSTTGTSGAGTQYF.

This clone was picked up a small number of times. The V and J genes are TRBV11-2 and TRBJ1-2, with D perhaps matching TRBD1 (6 bases). The CDR3 consists of 14 residues. Germline V gene lookup returns CDR1 SGHAT and CDR2 FQNNGV. Trimming left V 3 bases short and J 7 bases short, with 15 bases between. The DNA for the CDR3 is TGTGCCAGCAGCTTGCGGCCAGGGGTTCCTGGCTACACCTTC. It translates to CASSLRPGVPGYTF.

This clone was seen a few times. This chain connects TRBV11-2 to TRBJ2-3; 9 nucleotides agree with TRBD2. This CDR3 spans 15 amino acids. Germline CDR1 is SGHAT and CDR2 is FQNNGV. The V gene end was trimmed by 1 base and the J gene end by 6 bases; junction bases not matched to a gene: 5. The CDR3 is CASSLVGLAGDTQYF. The CDR3 DNA reads as TGTGCCAGCAGCTTAGTGGGACTAGCTGGCGATACGCAGTATTTT. Based on the CDR3 plus reference TRBV11-2 and TRBJ2-3, the full variable domain is EAGVAQSPRYKIIEKRQSVAFWCNPISGHATLYWYQQILGQGPKLLIQFQNNGVVDDSQLPKDRFSAERLKGVDSTLKIQPAKLEDSAVYLCASSLVGLAGDTQYFGPGTRLTVL.

The J gene is TRBJ1-1, the V gene TRBV6-1; D unresolved. Looked up from germline, CDR1 is MNHNS and CDR2 is SASEGT. The CDR3 runs to 11 residues. Trimming shortened V by 8 bases and J by 9 bases, and 13 bases separated the two germline ends. CDR3 sequence: CASSNGVKAFF. CDR3 sequence (DNA): TGTGCCAGCTCGAACGGGGTTAAAGCTTTCTTT.

The chain is built from TRBV5-8 and TRBJ2-2; tentative D call: TRBD1 (6 bases). V was cut by 0 bases and J by 7 bases, with 10 bases left in between. The germline gives CDR1 SGHTS, CDR2 YDEGEE. The CDR3 extends over 14 amino acids. The CDR3: CASSLGTADGELFF. The CDR3 bases are TGTGCCAGCAGCTTGGGGACAGCTGACGGGGAGCTGTTTTTT.

The chain has TRBV5-4 and TRBJ2-5, with 9 positions matching TRBD2. The V segment lost 2 bases and the J segment 3 bases; nucleotides outside the gene matches: 2. CDR3 length: 14 residues. From germline, CDR1 is SGHNT and CDR2 YYREEE (reference sequence). The CDR3 region has the DNA TGTGCCAGCAGCTTAAGACTAGCGGAAGAGACCCAGTACTTC. Translated, it gives CASSLRLAEETQYF.

This clone was detected only a few times. The chain combines TRBV25-1 with TRBJ1-1; a weak D match, TRBD1 (5 bases). CDR1 and CDR2 from the germline V gene are MGHDK and SYGVNS. The CDR3 is 14 amino acids. Trimming removed 5 bases at V and 6 bases at J, with 16 bases between. The CDR3 DNA reads as TGTGCCAGCAGTCCCCTGGGGGGGATGGCTGAAGCTTTCTTT. Residues: CASSPLGGMAEAFF.

The rearrangement links TRBV4-3 to TRBJ2-5; the D gene is possibly TRBD2 (6 bases). The J call may be incorrect, as the DNA end agrees better with TRBJ2-7. Germline CDR1 LGHNA, CDR2 YSLEER. The CDR3 runs to 15 residues. Here the CDR3 reads CASSQEGTRSYEQYF. CDR3 DNA: TGCGCCAGCAGCCAAGAGGGGACTCGGAGCTACGAGCAGTACTTC.

The rearrangement uses TRBV5-6 and TRBJ1-1, with D unclear. The CDR3 sequence is 11 residues long. CDR1 and CDR2 from the germline V gene are SGHDT and YYEEEE. V was pared by 2 bases and J by 8 bases, with 7 bases between. The CDR3 reads CASSFETEAFF. In DNA form, the CDR3 reads TGTGCCAGCAGCTTTGAAACAGAAGCTTTCTTT.

The chain has TRBV7-2 and TRBJ2-5; D unresolved. Trimming pared 0 bases from V and 5 bases from J, leaving 4 bases between. The CDR3 sequence is 12 residues long. Germline loops: CDR1 SGHTA, CDR2 FQGNSA. CDR3 region: CASSLASETQYF. The CDR3 DNA reads TGTGCCAGCAGCTTAGCATCTGAGACCCAGTACTTC.

This chain connects TRBV4-3 to TRBJ2-3; a weak D match, TRBD1 (6 bases). This CDR3 has 16 residues. The germline CDR1 and CDR2 sequences are LGHNA and YSLEER. V was shortened by 3 bases and J by 3 bases, with 16 bases between the two germline ends. Here the CDR3 reads CASSQGASRETDTQYF. CDR3 nucleotides: TGCGCCAGCAGCCAGGGGGCATCAAGGGAAACAGATACGCAGTATTTT.

V is TRBV10-2 and J is TRBJ2-1, with TRBD1 matching 8 bases. With 2 bases clipped from V and 6 bases from J, the junction kept 6 bases outside the gene matches. CDR3 length: 15 amino acids. Looked up from germline, CDR1 is WSHSY and CDR2 is SAAADI. CDR3 DNA: TGCGCCAGCAGTGAGGGAGGACAGGGAGGCAATGAGCAGTTCTTC. Translation: CASSEGGQGGNEQFF.

This chain connects TRBV19 to TRBJ1-1; possible D gene TRBD1, 6 bases. CDR3 size: 15 residues. CDR1 is LNHDA, CDR2 SQIVND, per germline (reference sequence). Trimming cost V 3 bases and J 1 base, with 12 bases left between them. CDR3 region: CASSIFTGRNTEAFF. DNA for the CDR3: TGTGCCAGTAGTATTTTCACAGGGAGGAACACTGAAGCTTTCTTT.

V gene TRBV5-1 combines with J gene TRBJ2-1; 13 bases map to TRBD2. V was pared by 4 bases and J by 15 bases, with 7 bases of the junction left unmatched. Germline V lookup: CDR1 SGHRS, CDR2 YFSETQ. The CDR3 is 13 residues long. In nucleotides, the CDR3 is TGCGCCAGCAGCCCTGGACTAGCGGGGGCGCCGTTCTTC. This gives the protein CASSPGLAGAPFF.

A few counts support this clone. V and J are TRBV5-4 and TRBJ1-5, with TRBD1 matching over 10 bases. The CDR3 spans 15 residues. Germline V gene sequence: CDR1 SGHNT, CDR2 YYREEE (reference sequence). V was clipped by 4 bases and J by 4 bases; unmatched bases: 5. CDR3 sequence (DNA): TGTGCCAGCAGCCCGGGACAGGGGAAAAATCAGCCCCAGCATTTT. Amino acid sequence: CASSPGQGKNQPQHF.

Comment on this clone: The CDR3 does not close with the conserved phenylalanine or tryptophan, likely indicating a read error. The chain links TRBV28 to TRBJ2-7, with a tentative D call TRBD1 (6 bases). The V gene lost 5 bases and the J gene lost 2 bases, with 31 bases spanning the gap. CDR3 size: 20 residues. Germline assignment: CDR1 MDHEN and CDR2 SYDVKM. As DNA, the CDR3 is TGTGCCAGCAGTGCAGCCGGGACATCATGGGGCGCATCCGGGGCCTACGAGCAGTACTCC. This translates into CASSAAGTSWGASGAYEQYS.

This clone was seen more than once but under ten times. The rearrangement uses TRBV6-5 and TRBJ2-3; 7 nucleotides match TRBD1. CDR1 and CDR2 from the germline V gene are MNHEY and SVGAGI. CDR3 length: 14 residues. Trimming took 5 bases from V and 2 from J; bases not matched to a gene: 4. CDR3 in DNA: TGTGCCAGCAGTAGGGACAGCCTCACAGATACGCAGTATTTT. Protein product: CASSRDSLTDTQYF.

The rearrangement joins TRBV6-1 to TRBJ2-3; D call uncertain. V lost 3 bases and J 5 bases, leaving 6 bases between the germline ends. Germline V gene data show CDR1 as MNHNS and CDR2 as SASEGT. The CDR3 is 12 amino acids. CDR3 amino acids: CASSELGDTQYF. The CDR3 nucleotides read TGTGCCAGCAGTGAGCTCGGAGATACGCAGTATTTT.

The V and J genes are TRBV6-5 and TRBJ2-7; D might be TRBD1 (6 bases). The germline gives CDR1 MNHEY, CDR2 SVGAGI. The CDR3 extends over 13 amino acids. The germline V and J ends were trimmed by 7 bases and 6 bases, with 16 bases remaining between them. In nucleotides, the CDR3 is TGTGCCAGCACATACCAACAGGGAAGCGAGCAGTACTTC. This translates into CASTYQQGSEQYF.

In DNA form, the CDR3 reads TGCGCCAGCAGCTTGGAACAGTGGACCGGGGGCTATGGCTACACCTTC. Amino acid sequence: CASSLEQWTGGYGYTF. The rearrangement links TRBV5-1 to TRBJ1-2, with a weak D call TRBD1 (5 bases). The CDR3 sequence is 16 residues long. From germline, CDR1 is SGHRS and CDR2 YFSETQ. V dropped 0 bases and J dropped 4 bases, with 16 bases sitting between them.

This clone has a handful of counts. This chain uses TRBV29-1 with TRBJ1-2, with D uncertain. From germline, CDR1 is SQVTM and CDR2 ANQGSEA. Trimming took off 4 bases at V and 7 bases at J, with 10 bases between the two ends. This CDR3 spans 11 amino acids. Written as DNA, the CDR3 is TGCAGCGTTGGGAGGTCCGGTGGCTACACCTTC. Protein: CSVGRSGGYTF.

V usage is TRBV18 and J usage is TRBJ1-2; TRBD1 might be the D (5 bases). V lost 2 bases and J lost 3, with 10 bases in between. The CDR3 runs to 14 residues. The germline V gene has CDR1 KGHSH and CDR2 LQKENI. CDR3 sequence (DNA): TGTGCCAGCTCACCATCCGGGGGAGACTATGGCTACACCTTC. Its translation: CASSPSGGDYGYTF.

This clone was counted a single time. V and J are TRBV6-5 and TRBJ2-1, with TRBD2 matching 8 bases. V was clipped by 2 bases and J by 7 bases; unmatched bases: 7. CDR1 and CDR2 from the germline V gene are MNHEY and SVGAGI. The CDR3 consists of 15 residues. The DNA of the CDR3 is TGTGCCAGCAGTTACACGGGGGGGCCGCGGAATGAGCAGTTCTTC. Translated: CASSYTGGPRNEQFF.

This clone has only a few counts. The rearrangement uses TRBV4-1 and TRBJ2-5; the match to TRBD2 covers 7 bases. In germline, CDR1 is MGHRA, CDR2 YSYEKL. With V trimmed by 0 bases and J by 4 bases, 8 bases remained unmatched. The CDR3 is 16 amino acids. In nucleotides, the CDR3 is TGCGCCAGCAGCCAAGATACCCCGCAGCGGGGAGAGACCCAGTACTTC. Its protein product is CASSQDTPQRGETQYF.

This clone was seen more than once but under ten times. J is TRBJ2-2 and V is TRBV5-1; maybe TRBD1 (5 bases). CDR1 SGHRS and CDR2 YFSETQ come from the germline V gene. The V and J ends lost 4 bases and 4 bases respectively, with 11 bases between them. This CDR3 is built from 14 residues. CDR3: CASSPGQPTGELFF. For the CDR3, the DNA is TGCGCCAGCAGCCCCGGACAACCCACCGGGGAGCTGTTTTTT.

The chain combines TRBV15 with TRBJ2-5; D is uncertain. The J call may not be correct, given that the DNA end is closer to TRBJ2-7. In germline, CDR1 is LNHNV, CDR2 YYDKDF (reference sequence). The CDR3 is 14 amino acids. CDR3: CATSRLVQSYEQYF. In nucleotides, the CDR3 is TGTGCCACCAGCAGACTAGTTCAGTCCTACGAGCAGTACTTC.

The V and J genes are TRBV4-1 and TRBJ1-1, with TRBD1 matching 8 bases. After removal of 4 bases from V and 4 bases from J, the junction contained 2 bases not matched to a gene. CDR1 is MGHRA and CDR2 is YSYEKL in the germline V gene. The CDR3 has 13 residues. The CDR3 is CASSPGQGTEAFF. In DNA form, the CDR3 reads TGCGCCAGCAGCCCAGGACAGGGCACTGAAGCTTTCTTT.

The CDR3 protein is CASSPVFQGGAEAFF. DNA for the CDR3: TGCGCCAGCAGCCCGGTCTTCCAGGGCGGGGCTGAAGCTTTCTTT. The V and J genes are TRBV5-1 and TRBJ1-1; tentative D call: TRBD1 (5 bases). This CDR3 contains 15 residues. Germline-derived CDR1 and CDR2 are SGHRS and YFSETQ. Trimming shortened V by 4 bases and J by 6 bases, and 19 bases separated the two germline ends.

For the CDR3, the DNA is TGTGCCAGTAGTATAACAGGCAACTACGAGCAGTACTTC. Encoded protein: CASSITGNYEQYF. The V and J genes are TRBV19 and TRBJ2-7; a possible D gene is TRBD1 (5 bases). Trimming stripped 2 bases from V and 3 bases from J, with 8 bases between. Germline V CDR1 and CDR2: LNHDA, SQIVND (reference sequence). The length of the CDR3 is 13 residues.

In this sample, this clone turned up a few times. CDR3 amino acids: CASSPRLAGGYNEQFF. The CDR3 DNA reads as TGTGCCAGCAGCCCCCGGCTAGCGGGGGGATACAATGAGCAGTTCTTC. The rearrangement joins TRBV7-2 to TRBJ2-1; 11 bases map to TRBD2. The V segment lost 5 bases and the J segment 4 bases; nucleotides outside the gene matches: 7. The V gene's germline CDR1 is SGHTA and CDR2 FQGNSA. The CDR3 is 16 amino acids. The full variable domain, with the rest looked up from reference TRBV7-2 and TRBJ2-1, is GAGVSQSPSNKVTEKGKDVELRCDPISGHTALYWYRQSLGQGLEFLIYFQGNSAPDKSGLPSDRFSAERTGGSVSTLTIQRTQQEDSAVYLCASSPRLAGGYNEQFFGPGTRLTVL.

V is TRBV5-8 and J is TRBJ2-5; a possible D gene is TRBD1 (7 bases). Germline CDR1 reads SGHTS; CDR2 reads YDEGEE. This CDR3 spans 15 amino acids. V was cut by 3 bases and J by 5 bases, with 17 bases left in between. This chain's CDR3 is CASSSGQARGETQYF. For the CDR3, the DNA is TGTGCCAGCAGCTCTGGACAGGCACGGGGGGAGACCCAGTACTTC. The full variable domain, its missing parts supplied by reference TRBV5-8 and TRBJ2-5, is EAGVTQSPTHLIKTRGQQATLRCSPISGHTSVYWYQQALGLGLQFLLWYDEGEERNRGNFPPRFSGRQFPNYSSELNVNALELEDSALYLCASSSGQARGETQYFGPGTRLLVL.

This chain links TRBV5-6 with TRBJ1-4; 9 bases are shared with TRBD1. J lost 5 bases, V lost 5 bases, and 7 bases had no gene match. The CDR3 sequence is 15 residues long. In germline, CDR1 is SGHDT, CDR2 YYEEEE. The CDR3 here is CASRKTGGLNEKLFF. CDR3 coding DNA: TGTGCCAGCAGAAAAACAGGGGGCCTAAATGAAAAACTGTTTTTT.